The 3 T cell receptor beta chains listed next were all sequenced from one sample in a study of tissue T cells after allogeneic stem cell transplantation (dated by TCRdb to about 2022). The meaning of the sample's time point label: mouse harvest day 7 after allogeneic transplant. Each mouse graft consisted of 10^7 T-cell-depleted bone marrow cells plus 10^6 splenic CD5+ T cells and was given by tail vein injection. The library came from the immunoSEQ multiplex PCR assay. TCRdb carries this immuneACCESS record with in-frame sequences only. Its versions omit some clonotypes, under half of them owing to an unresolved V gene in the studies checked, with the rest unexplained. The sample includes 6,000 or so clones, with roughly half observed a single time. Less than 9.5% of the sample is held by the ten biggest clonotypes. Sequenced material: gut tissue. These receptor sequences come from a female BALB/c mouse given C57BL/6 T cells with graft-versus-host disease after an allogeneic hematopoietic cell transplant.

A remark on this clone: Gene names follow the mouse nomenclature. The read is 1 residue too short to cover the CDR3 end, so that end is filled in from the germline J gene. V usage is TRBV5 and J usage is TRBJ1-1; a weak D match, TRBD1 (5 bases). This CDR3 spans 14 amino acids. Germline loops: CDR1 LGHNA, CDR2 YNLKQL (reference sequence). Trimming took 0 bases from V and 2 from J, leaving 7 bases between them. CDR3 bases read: TGTGCCAGCAGCCAAGAGTGGGACAACACAGAAGTCTTC. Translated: CASSQEWDNTEVF. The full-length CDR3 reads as CASSQEWDNTEVFF.

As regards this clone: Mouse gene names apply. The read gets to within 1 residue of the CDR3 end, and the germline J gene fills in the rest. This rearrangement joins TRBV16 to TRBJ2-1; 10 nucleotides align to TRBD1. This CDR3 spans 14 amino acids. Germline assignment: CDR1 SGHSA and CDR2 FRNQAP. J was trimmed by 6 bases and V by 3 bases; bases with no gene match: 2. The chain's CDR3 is CASSFRTGGAEQFF. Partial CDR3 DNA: TGTGCAAGCAGCTTTAGGACAGGGGGTGCTGAGCAGTTC.

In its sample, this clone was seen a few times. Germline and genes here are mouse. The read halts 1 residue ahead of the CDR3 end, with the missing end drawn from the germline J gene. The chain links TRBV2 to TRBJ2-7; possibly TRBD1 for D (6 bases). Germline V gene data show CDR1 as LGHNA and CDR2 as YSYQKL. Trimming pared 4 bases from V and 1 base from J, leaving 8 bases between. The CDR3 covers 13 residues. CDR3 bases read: TGTGCCAGCAGCCGGGACACATCCTATGAACAGTAC. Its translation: CASSRDTSYEQY. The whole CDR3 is CASSRDTSYEQYF.